These 17 T cell receptor beta chains share one sample of origin, sequenced in a study of T-cell memory formation after mild COVID-19. MiXCR, applied by TCRdb to the 5' RACE reads, yields one record per CDR3 protein. The sample has about 82,000 distinct CDR3 sequences; about 13% are singletons. Sequencing was performed on PBMCs or a T cell subset sorted from them (not recorded which). These receptors originate from an adult woman who had mild COVID-19 (a few samples of this study predate the infection). Cell type and time point are not known.

This clonotype appeared a few times. J is TRBJ2-5 and V is TRBV5-5, with no clear D. V was shortened by 1 base and J by 5 bases, with 12 bases between the two germline ends. The CDR3 has 14 amino acids. Germline V gene data show CDR1 as SGHKS and CDR2 as YYEKEE (reference sequence). The CDR3 protein is CASSLWVMSETQYF. CDR3 nucleotide sequence: TGTGCCAGCAGCTTGTGGGTGATGTCGGAGACCCAGTACTTC.

The rearrangement uses TRBV5-6 and TRBJ2-1; D is ambiguous. Trimming removed 1 base from V and 4 bases from J, with 18 bases in between. Germline CDR1 is SGHDT and CDR2 is YYEEEE. The CDR3 sequence is 17 residues long. Written as DNA, the CDR3 is TGTGCCAGCAGCTTGTTCCTTTCAGAGCGCCATTACAATGAGCAGTTCTTC. Translation: CASSLFLSERHYNEQFF.

This clonotype was observed a handful of times. This chain joins TRBV29-1 and TRBJ1-3; D perhaps matches TRBD1 (5 bases). Per the germline V gene, CDR1 is SQVTM and CDR2 is ANQGSEA. The V gene lost 5 bases and the J gene lost 4 bases, with 18 bases spanning the gap. The CDR3 is 15 residues long. CDR3 coding DNA: TGCAGCGTTCTCATGGCGGGGCGACCCGGAAACACCATATATTTT. Residues: CSVLMAGRPGNTIYF.

This clonotype has just a few counts. The genes are TRBV6-1 and TRBJ2-1; tentatively, D is TRBD1 (6 bases). Trimming cost V 6 bases and J 2 bases, with 14 bases left between them. There are 15 residues in the CDR3. Germline assignment: CDR1 MNHNS and CDR2 SASEGT. In DNA, the CDR3 is TGTGCCAGCAGCCGGGACACCTCGGCCTACAATGAGCAGTTCTTC. Protein: CASSRDTSAYNEQFF.

The chain links TRBV7-9 to TRBJ2-2; 10 bases fit TRBD2. The CDR3 is 15 residues long. The trim removed 6 bases at V and 3 bases at J, leaving 4 bases unmatched. CDR1 and CDR2 (germline): SEHNR, FQNEAQ (reference sequence). The CDR3 loop is CASSSAGGDTGELFF. Here the CDR3 DNA reads TGTGCCAGCAGTTCAGCGGGAGGGGACACCGGGGAGCTGTTTTTT.

V is TRBV27 and J is TRBJ2-3; weak D call: TRBD2 (6 bases). CDR1 and CDR2 (germline): MNHEY, SMNVEV (reference sequence). The CDR3 loop spans 14 amino acids. The V end was cut by 6 bases, the J end by 7 bases, with 17 bases between. In nucleotides, the CDR3 is TGTGCCAGCAGGAGCCTGACTAGTTCATATACGCAGTATTTT. Its protein is CASRSLTSSYTQYF.

This clonotype came up many times. The chain has TRBV11-3 and TRBJ2-3; maybe TRBD2 (6 bases). The V end was cut by 5 bases, the J end by 1 base, with 16 bases between. The CDR3 has 16 amino acids. CDR1 is SGHNT and CDR2 is YENEEA in the germline V gene. The CDR3 DNA follows: TGTGCCAGCAGCACGTGGGAGGACGGAGGCACAGATACGCAGTATTTT. Its translation is CASSTWEDGGTDTQYF.

This clonotype was detected many times. The rearrangement joins TRBV5-1 to TRBJ2-1; no reliable D call. Between the trimmed V and J ends, which lost 4 bases and 9 bases, there was a span of 14 bases. This CDR3 comprises 13 residues. From germline, CDR1 is SGHRS and CDR2 YFSETQ. CDR3 bases: TGCGCCAGCAGCCCGGACCACTCCAGTGAGCAGTTCTTC. Protein sequence: CASSPDHSSEQFF.

V is TRBV19 and J is TRBJ2-7, with 7 bases matching TRBD1. The ends lost 4 bases at V and 6 bases at J; junction bases unmatched: 9. The CDR3 contains 14 residues. Germline V CDR1 and CDR2: LNHDA, SQIVND (reference sequence). CDR3 DNA: TGTGCCAGTAGTACGACAGGGTACAACGTCGAGCAGTACTTC. Encoded protein: CASSTTGYNVEQYF.

This clonotype has a handful of counts. The chain recombines TRBV9 with TRBJ1-2, with TRBD1 as a possible D gene (5 bases). The CDR3 consists of 12 residues. Per germline, CDR1 SGDLS and CDR2 YYNGEE. Trimming shortened V by 3 bases and J by 4 bases, and 7 bases separated the two germline ends. The CDR3 nucleotides read TGTGCCAGCAGCGCAGGGTCCTATGGCTACACCTTC. Translation gives CASSAGSYGYTF. Complete variable domain (other parts from reference TRBV9 and TRBJ1-2): DSGVTQTPKHLITATGQRVTLRCSPRSGDLSVYWYQQSLDQGLQFLIQYYNGEERAKGNILERFSAQQFPDLHSELNLSSLELGDSALYFCASSAGSYGYTFGSGTRLTVV.

The chain uses TRBV9 and TRBJ1-1; 8 bases line up with TRBD1. After removal of 0 bases from V and 3 bases from J, the junction contained 1 base not matched to a gene. Germline CDR1 and CDR2: SGDLS and YYNGEE. The CDR3 is made up of 14 amino acids. This CDR3 is CASSVEQGDTEAFF. The CDR3 bases are TGTGCCAGCAGCGTAGAACAGGGGGACACTGAAGCTTTCTTT. The entire variable domain, with the rest obtained from reference TRBV9 and TRBJ1-1, is as follows: DSGVTQTPKHLITATGQRVTLRCSPRSGDLSVYWYQQSLDQGLQFLIQYYNGEERAKGNILERFSAQQFPDLHSELNLSSLELGDSALYFCASSVEQGDTEAFFGQGTRLTVV.

This clonotype was picked up many times. The DNA of the CDR3 is TGTGCCAGCAGTGAAGCGACAAGGGTCTCCTACAATGAGCAGTTCTTC. Its protein is CASSEATRVSYNEQFF. The rearrangement links TRBV2 to TRBJ2-1, with D hard to call. The germline gives CDR1 SNHLY, CDR2 FYNNEI. Trimming shortened V by 0 bases and J by 0 bases, and 9 bases separated the two germline ends. This CDR3 comprises 16 residues. The full variable domain, its missing parts supplied by reference TRBV2 and TRBJ2-1, is EPEVTQTPSHQVTQMGQEVILRCVPISNHLYFYWYRQILGQKVEFLVSFYNNEISEKSEIFDDQFSVERPDGSNFTLKIRSTKLEDSAMYFCASSEATRVSYNEQFFGPGTRLTVL.

This chain uses TRBV3-1 with TRBJ2-7, with D tentatively TRBD1 (6 bases). The germline V gene encodes CDR1 LGHDT and CDR2 YNNKEL (reference sequence). The V end was cut by 4 bases, the J end by 7 bases, with 23 bases between. This CDR3 contains 16 residues. CDR3 sequence reads: CASSLHQTGPIWEQYF. The CDR3 DNA sequence: TGTGCCAGCAGCCTTCACCAGACAGGCCCGATCTGGGAGCAGTACTTC.

The chain joins TRBV7-6 to TRBJ2-7; TRBD2 agrees at 9 bases. With V trimmed by 4 bases and J by 5 bases, 12 bases remained unmatched. Germline values: CDR1 SGHVS, CDR2 FNYEAQ. This CDR3 comprises 16 residues. The CDR3 loop is CASSWVSSGSMDEQYF. The DNA of the CDR3 is TGTGCCAGCAGCTGGGTTAGTAGCGGGAGTATGGACGAGCAGTACTTC. The full variable domain, rest sourced from reference TRBV7-6 and TRBJ2-7, is GAGVSQSPRYKVTKRGQDVALRCDPISGHVSLYWYRQALGQGPEFLTYFNYEAQQDKSGLPNDRFSAERPEGSISTLTIQRTEQRDSAMYRCASSWVSSGSMDEQYFGPGTRLTVT.

This clonotype was seen more than once but under ten times. The chain uses TRBV9 and TRBJ2-7, with unresolved D. The CDR3 runs 14 residues. Trimming left V 0 bases short and J 2 bases short, with 9 bases between. Germline V CDR1 and CDR2: SGDLS, YYNGEE. CDR3 sequence reads: CASSVALYPYEQYF. The CDR3 DNA reads as TGTGCCAGCAGCGTAGCGTTATACCCCTACGAGCAGTACTTC.

The genes are TRBV12-3 or TRBV12-4 and TRBJ2-2; D remains ambiguous. Trimming removed 6 bases from V and 9 bases from J, with 11 bases in between. CDR3 length: 12 amino acids. DNA for the CDR3: TGTGCCAGCAGCCACGACCCCTGGGAGCTGTTTTTT. This encodes CASSHDPWELFF.

The rearrangement uses TRBV29-1 and TRBJ2-2, with unresolved D. V gave up 7 bases and J gave up 2 bases, with 14 bases separating them. This CDR3 has 14 residues. Germline V gene lookup returns CDR1 SQVTM and CDR2 ANQGSEA. CDR3 region: CSARRAGNTGELFF. For the CDR3, the DNA is TGCAGCGCCCGACGGGCAGGCAACACCGGGGAGCTGTTTTTT.